This passage covers 17 T cell receptor beta chains from one sample sequenced in a study of monozygotic twins with inflammatory bowel disease. For each CDR3 protein, TCRdb gives one entry from its re-call of the 5' RACE reads, without DNA. The sample has around 150,000 distinct CDR3 sequences. The material sequenced was blood. These receptors all stem from a human donor with ulcerative colitis or Crohn's disease, or a healthy co-twin of an affected twin (not recorded which).

This chain connects TRBV3-1 to TRBJ2-1; TCRdb outputs TRBD2, but without DNA this stays unchecked. There are 15 residues in the CDR3. CDR1 is LGHDT and CDR2 is YNNKEL in the germline V gene (reference sequence). The chain's CDR3 is CASIGRTSGNNEQFF.

V gene TRBV5-4 combines with J gene TRBJ2-3; TCRdb reports TRBD2, a call that lacks DNA to check it against. The CDR3 totals 15 residues. CDR1 and CDR2 (germline): SGHNT, YYREEE (reference sequence). The CDR3 loop is CASRGGGWGTDTQYF.

V usage is TRBV5-1 and J usage is TRBJ2-1; TCRdb indicates TRBD1, and absent DNA this call remains unverified. This CDR3 is 16 amino acids long. The germline V gene encodes CDR1 SGHRS and CDR2 YFSETQ. The CDR3 spells CASAQRGGNSYNEQFF.

This chain links TRBV10-3 with TRBJ1-2; as DNA is missing, the TRBD1 call by TCRdb cannot be tested. CDR1 and CDR2 (germline): ENHRY, SYGVKD. This CDR3 is built from 14 residues. The CDR3 spells CAISEPDRYYGYTF.

The V call is TRBV20-1, the J call TRBJ2-7; without DNA, the TCRdb call of TRBD2 cannot be checked. The CDR3 totals 16 residues. Per the germline V gene, CDR1 is DFQATT and CDR2 is SNEGSKA (reference sequence). The CDR3 sequence: CSARDLAREGRYEQYF.

The CDR3 sequence is CASRLTPSMNTEAFF. The chain has TRBV5-1 and TRBJ1-1. From germline, CDR1 is SGHRS and CDR2 YFSETQ. This CDR3 is 15 amino acids long.

This chain links TRBV29-1 with TRBJ1-1. CDR1 and CDR2 (germline): SQVTM, ANQGSEA. The CDR3 spans 16 residues. Here the CDR3 reads CSVGKGVSIMNTEAFF.

This sequence joins TRBV6-1 and TRBJ2-7; the TCRdb D gene call, TRBD1, has no DNA to confirm it. Germline CDR1 is MNHNS and CDR2 is SASEGT. The CDR3 spans 15 residues. The CDR3 is CASRPQSLISGEQYF.

J is TRBJ2-2 and V is TRBV5-6; the D gene TCRdb calls, TRBD1, cannot be checked with no DNA. From germline, CDR1 is SGHDT and CDR2 YYEEEE. This CDR3 comprises 13 residues. The CDR3: CASRDTHTGELFF.

The J gene is TRBJ2-2, the V gene TRBV5-1; without DNA, the TCRdb call of TRBD2 cannot be checked. The CDR3 totals 14 residues. Germline V gene sequence: CDR1 SGHRS, CDR2 YFSETQ. CDR3 residues: CASSAGAVTGELFF. The whole variable domain, filled in from reference TRBV5-1 and TRBJ2-2, reads KAGVTQTPRYLIKTRGQQVTLSCSPISGHRSVSWYQQTPGQGLQFLFEYFSETQRNKGNFPGRFSGRQFSNSRSEMNVSTLELGDSALYLCASSAGAVTGELFFGEGSRLTVL.

This chain links TRBV5-1 with TRBJ1-1; TCRdb selects TRBD1, and the lack of DNA leaves this call unchecked. From germline, CDR1 is SGHRS and CDR2 YFSETQ. This CDR3 is 17 amino acids long. CDR3 loop: CASSPSRTTAGDTEAFF.

The chain recombines TRBV4-2 with TRBJ2-3; TCRdb names TRBD2, which stays unverified in the absence of DNA. The CDR3 consists of 17 residues. Germline V lookup: CDR1 LGHNA, CDR2 YNFKEQ. CDR3 region: CASSQALRTSEGDTQYF.

The chain combines TRBV29-1 with TRBJ2-3; there is no DNA to check the TCRdb D call of TRBD2. The CDR3 has 15 amino acids. CDR1 and CDR2 from the germline V gene are SQVTM and ANQGSEA. The CDR3 spells CSVESASGSTDTQYF.

The J gene is TRBJ2-7, the V gene TRBV7-2; the D call of TRBD1 rests on TCRdb alone, since no DNA is present to check it. There are 15 residues in the CDR3. CDR1 and CDR2 from the germline V gene are SGHTA and FQGNSA. The CDR3 protein is CASSLGTSSSYEQYF.

The J gene is TRBJ1-1, the V gene TRBV5-1. CDR3 size: 18 residues. Germline CDR1 reads SGHRS; CDR2 reads YFSETQ. The CDR3 is CASSLLGPGGGRNTEAFF.

The chain combines TRBV5-1 with TRBJ1-5; TCRdb selects TRBD1, and the lack of DNA leaves this call unchecked. CDR1 is SGHRS and CDR2 is YFSETQ in the germline V gene. The CDR3 runs 13 residues. The CDR3 protein is CASSLQGFQPQHF.

The rearrangement joins TRBV7-3 to TRBJ2-1; TCRdb indicates TRBD1, and absent DNA this call remains unverified. This CDR3 region has 13 residues. The germline CDR1 and CDR2 sequences are SGHTA and FQGTGA. The CDR3: CASSLGSPYEQFF.